The 29 T cell receptor beta chains given below trace back to one sample, sequenced in a study of shared clonotypes between healthy human individuals. Profiled with immunoSEQ multiplex PCR; TCRdb holds only in-frame clones, not every one. The sample consists of about half a million clones, more than 75% of them appearing once. Material: PBMCs. These receptors were collected from a woman in her thirties or forties in good health. Some clones in this sample may be carry-over from other donors' samples.

Many counts were recorded for this clone. This same CDR3 is encoded by further DNA sequences in the sample. The J gene is TRBJ2-2, the V gene TRBV9; TRBD2 matches at 11 bases. Germline values: CDR1 SGDLS, CDR2 YYNGEE. V was clipped by 4 bases and J by 4 bases; unmatched bases: 9. The CDR3 is 17 residues long. CDR3 in DNA: TGTGCCAGCAGCTCCCCGGGACTAGCGGAATCCACCGGGGAGCTGTTTTTT. It yields the protein CASSSPGLAESTGELFF.

This chain connects TRBV10-3 to TRBJ2-6; weak D call: TRBD1 (6 bases). Germline lookup yields CDR1 ENHRY and CDR2 SYGVKD. The CDR3 is made up of 16 amino acids. With 4 bases removed from V and 0 bases from J, the gap between germline ends came to 10 bases. CDR3 nucleotide sequence: TGTGCCATCAGTGGCACAGGGAGCTCTGGGGCCAACGTCCTGACTTTC. Encoded protein: CAISGTGSSGANVLTF.

This chain links TRBV5-4 with TRBJ1-5; D not certain. The germline V gene encodes CDR1 SGHNT and CDR2 YYREEE (reference sequence). CDR3 length: 13 residues. The ends were cut back, 2 bases at V and 5 bases at J, with 8 bases in the middle. CDR3 in amino acids: CASSFEPHQPQHF. The CDR3 coding sequence is TGTGCCAGCAGCTTTGAGCCGCATCAGCCCCAGCATTTT.

The DNA of the CDR3 is TGTGCCAGCAGCAAAGTAAGGGGGCTAAGGGAGGACCCAAGGGGGGAGACCCAGTACTTC. Translating it yields CASSKVRGLREDPRGETQYF. This rearrangement joins TRBV21-1 to TRBJ2-5; the table gives TRBD1 as D, unverified against the DNA. TRBV21-1 is shown as a pseudogene. The CDR3 consists of 20 residues.

The rearrangement joins TRBV2 to TRBJ1-2; D call uncertain. V dropped 5 bases and J dropped 6 bases, with 13 bases sitting between them. The CDR3 runs to 13 residues. Germline CDR1 SNHLY, CDR2 FYNNEI. The CDR3 DNA sequence: TGTGCCAGCAGTAGGATGGCAGGAGATGGCTACACCTTC. This gives the protein CASSRMAGDGYTF.

This clone has more than one count but fewer than ten. V gene TRBV6-1 combines with J gene TRBJ2-1, with 16 bases that match TRBD2. The CDR3 covers 15 residues. V lost 6 bases, J lost 7 bases, and 3 bases stayed unmatched. The germline V gene encodes CDR1 MNHNS and CDR2 SASEGT. CDR3 DNA: TGTGCCAGCAGGCCGGGACTAGCGGGAGGGAATGAGCAGTTCTTC. Amino acid sequence: CASRPGLAGGNEQFF.

This clone was counted only a few times. The V call is TRBV14, the J call TRBJ1-2; 8 nucleotides align to TRBD1. Germline V gives CDR1 SGHDN, CDR2 FVKESK. This CDR3 is 13 amino acids long. V lost 3 bases and J lost 4; bases outside the gene matches: 1. The CDR3 reads CASSQGQVYGYTF. The CDR3 DNA reads as TGTGCCAGCAGCCAGGGACAGGTCTATGGCTACACCTTC.

The CDR3 is CASSLVAANEQFF. CDR3 sequence (DNA): TGTGCCAGCAGCTTGGTGGCGGCAAATGAGCAGTTCTTC. The genes are TRBV5-4 and TRBJ2-1; D call uncertain. V lost 0 bases and J lost 7, with 8 bases in between. Per the germline V gene, CDR1 is SGHNT and CDR2 is YYREEE (reference sequence). The CDR3 totals 13 residues.

The chain uses TRBV18 and TRBJ1-1; 8 bases align to TRBD1. V shed 4 bases, J shed 3 bases, and the junction held 7 bases outside the gene matches. Germline loops: CDR1 KGHSH, CDR2 LQKENI. CDR3 length equals 15 residues. In DNA, the CDR3 is TGTGCCAGCTCACAGACGACAGGGGAGGACACTGAAGCTTTCTTT. It yields the protein CASSQTTGEDTEAFF.

The chain links TRBV4-1 to TRBJ2-1; the D gene is possibly TRBD2 (5 bases). V was clipped by 6 bases and J by 9 bases, with 15 bases between them. Per germline, CDR1 MGHRA and CDR2 YSYEKL. The CDR3 contains 13 residues. CDR3 sequence reads: CASSFPSSSEQFF. The CDR3 DNA reads TGCGCCAGCAGTTTCCCTAGCTCCTCTGAGCAGTTCTTC.

This chain uses TRBV28 with TRBJ2-1; TRBD2 matches 10 bases. Unmatched junction bases numbered 10, after V lost 6 bases and J lost 8 bases. The length of the CDR3 is 15 residues. Germline lookup yields CDR1 MDHEN and CDR2 SYDVKM. The CDR3 DNA reads as TGTGCCAGCAGCCCGTTAGCGGGAGGCGTTTATGAGCAGTTCTTC. Translation: CASSPLAGGVYEQFF. Together with reference TRBV28 and TRBJ2-1, the CDR3 gives the full variable domain: DVKVTQSSRYLVKRTGEKVFLECVQDMDHENMFWYRQDPGLGLRLIYFSYDVKMKEKGDIPEGYSVSREKKERFSLILESASTNQTSMYLCASSPLAGGVYEQFFGPGTRLTVL.

This clone has only a few counts. The chain employs TRBV10-2 and TRBJ2-7; D is perhaps TRBD1 (6 bases). Germline assignment: CDR1 WSHSY and CDR2 SAAADI. This CDR3 has 14 amino acids. Deletions cut 6 bases from V and 2 bases from J, with 14 bases between. Written as DNA, the CDR3 is TGCGCCAGCAGGGACAGCCAACTTACCTACGAGCAGTACTTC. Amino acids: CASRDSQLTYEQYF.

This clone was seen a handful of times. The junction and the germline gene differ at one end; a read error may be behind it. This CDR3 is CASSPQGTVTEAFF. CDR3 in DNA: TGTGCCAGCTCTCCACAGGGTACCGTCACTGAAGCTTTCTTT. The chain couples TRBV18 to TRBJ1-1, with a tentative D call TRBD1 (6 bases). Germline CDR1 reads KGHSH; CDR2 reads LQKENI. The CDR3 spans 14 residues.

The V call is TRBV19, the J call TRBJ2-7; D call uncertain. Trimming removed 0 bases at V and 8 bases at J, with 11 bases between. Per germline, CDR1 LNHDA and CDR2 SQIVND (reference sequence). CDR3 length equals 13 residues. CDR3 in amino acids: CASSIDPRKQQYF. The CDR3, as DNA: TGTGCCAGTAGTATAGACCCCAGGAAACAGCAGTACTTC.

This clone showed up just once. This sequence joins TRBV4-1 and TRBJ2-3, with 11 nucleotides matching TRBD1. CDR1 is MGHRA, CDR2 YSYEKL, per germline. Losses at the gene ends were 4 bases for V and 2 bases for J; bases not matched to a gene: 5. This CDR3 contains 16 residues. The CDR3 nucleotides are TGCGCCAGCAGCCCGATGGACAGGGGGCCCACAGATACGCAGTATTTT. This codes for CASSPMDRGPTDTQYF.

Only a few counts were recorded for this clone. The gene calls are TRBV7-2 and TRBJ1-2, with D possibly being TRBD1 (5 bases). Between the trimmed V and J ends, which lost 0 bases and 8 bases, there was a span of 16 bases. Looked up from germline, CDR1 is SGHTA and CDR2 is FQGNSA. The CDR3 consists of 15 residues. CDR3 protein: CASSLAGGNQGGYTF. CDR3 DNA sequence: TGTGCCAGCAGCTTAGCCGGGGGTAATCAGGGCGGCTACACCTTC.

The chain recombines TRBV5-1 with TRBJ1-1, with D hard to call. V lost 0 bases and J lost 3, with 9 bases in between. CDR3 length: 14 residues. Germline CDR1 and CDR2: SGHRS and YFSETQ. CDR3 loop: CASSLVGSDTEAFF. The CDR3 nucleotides read TGCGCCAGCAGCTTGGTAGGGTCGGACACTGAAGCTTTCTTT.

This chain joins TRBV6-5 and TRBJ1-1, with 8 bases lining up with TRBD1. Germline-derived CDR1 and CDR2 are MNHEY and SVGAGI. V dropped 6 bases and J dropped 7; count of bases not matched to a gene: 10. CDR3 length: 14 amino acids. The CDR3 region is CASRGLDRESEAFF. The CDR3 DNA is TGTGCCAGCAGGGGTCTGGACAGGGAGAGTGAAGCTTTCTTT.

The chain has TRBV7-2 and TRBJ2-5; D not resolved. The end of the DNA is better explained by TRBJ2-7, so the J call may be wrong. The CDR3 loop spans 13 amino acids. Looked up from germline, CDR1 is SGHTA and CDR2 is FQGNSA. This CDR3 reads CASSLAQSYEQYF. In DNA form, the CDR3 reads TGTGCCAGCAGCTTAGCGCAATCCTACGAGCAGTACTTC.

The chain has TRBV15 and TRBJ1-2; D is ambiguous. The CDR3 is made up of 15 amino acids. The germline V gene encodes CDR1 LNHNV and CDR2 YYDKDF (reference sequence). V lost 0 bases and J 5 bases, leaving 13 bases between the germline ends. The DNA for the CDR3 is TGTGCCACCAGCAGAGATCGGCAGACTCCATATGGCTACACCTTC. It yields the protein CATSRDRQTPYGYTF.

The chain couples TRBV4-3 to TRBJ2-5; 9 positions agree with TRBD2. The trim removed 4 bases at V and 1 base at J, leaving 10 bases unmatched. The CDR3 sequence is 17 residues long. The germline gives CDR1 LGHNA, CDR2 YSLEER. CDR3 region: CASSPATSGLGQETQYF. As DNA, the CDR3 is TGCGCCAGCAGCCCGGCCACTAGCGGGCTGGGCCAAGAGACCCAGTACTTC.

The chain uses TRBV5-1 and TRBJ2-1; TRBD2 matches 8 bases. CDR3 length: 15 residues. With 4 bases clipped from V and 4 bases from J, the junction kept 7 bases outside the gene matches. Looked up from germline, CDR1 is SGHRS and CDR2 is YFSETQ. The CDR3 DNA reads TGCGCCAGCAGCCTCGAGCGGGAGAGGTACAATGAGCAGTTCTTC. As protein: CASSLERERYNEQFF.

The V gene is TRBV7-9, the J gene TRBJ2-5, with 7 bases lining up with TRBD2. This CDR3 has 17 amino acids. The V and J ends lost 5 bases and 4 bases, in that order; junction bases with no gene match: 16. Per the germline V gene, CDR1 is SEHNR and CDR2 is FQNEAQ (reference sequence). The CDR3 region is CASSQGVYTGGGETQYF. Here the CDR3 DNA reads TGTGCCAGCAGCCAGGGAGTTTATACGGGAGGCGGAGAGACCCAGTACTTC. The full variable domain, in which reference TRBV7-9 and TRBJ2-5 provide the parts outside the CDR3, is DTGVSQNPRHKITKRGQNVTFRCDPISEHNRLYWYRQTLGQGPEFLTYFQNEAQLEKSRLLSDRFSAERPKGSFSTLEIQRTEQGDSAMYLCASSQGVYTGGGETQYFGPGTRLLVL.

V is TRBV29-1 and J is TRBJ1-1; D uncertain. This CDR3 is built from 13 residues. Trimming removed 6 bases at V and 1 base at J, with 12 bases between. Per the germline V gene, CDR1 is SQVTM and CDR2 is ANQGSEA. The CDR3 spells CSVQKGGNTEAFF. The CDR3 nucleotides are TGCAGCGTCCAAAAAGGAGGGAACACTGAAGCTTTCTTT.

The V gene is TRBV7-2, the J gene TRBJ2-7, with D perhaps matching TRBD2 (6 bases). Trimming removed 1 base at V and 0 bases at J, with 16 bases between. The CDR3 runs 17 residues. Germline-derived CDR1 and CDR2 are SGHTA and FQGNSA. The DNA of the CDR3 is TGTGCCAGCAGCTTAGTAGGGTGGGGGGAATCCTCCTACGAGCAGTACTTC. Translation: CASSLVGWGESSYEQYF. Full variable domain (missing parts from reference TRBV7-2 and TRBJ2-7): GAGVSQSPSNKVTEKGKDVELRCDPISGHTALYWYRQSLGQGLEFLIYFQGNSAPDKSGLPSDRFSAERTGGSVSTLTIQRTQQEDSAVYLCASSLVGWGESSYEQYFGPGTRLTVT.

V and J are TRBV20-1 and TRBJ2-1; no firm D call. CDR3 length: 10 amino acids. Germline CDR1 is DFQATT and CDR2 is SNEGSKA (reference sequence). The ends were cut back, 3 bases at V and 5 bases at J, with 2 bases in the middle. CDR3 protein: CSASHNEQFF. CDR3 in DNA: TGCAGTGCTAGTCACAATGAGCAGTTCTTC.

The gene calls are TRBV21-1 and TRBJ2-7; TRBD2 is the table's D call, not checked against the DNA. TRBV21-1 is listed as a pseudogene. The CDR3 extends over 15 amino acids. CDR3 sequence reads: CASSKGTSGTHEQYF. CDR3 sequence (DNA): TGTGCCAGCAGCAAAGGTACTAGCGGGACGCACGAGCAGTACTTC.

Points on this clone: Because the CDR3 is missing its conserved closing phenylalanine or tryptophan, this is likely a read error. The J gene is TRBJ1-2, the V gene TRBV7-2; D is unclear. Germline CDR1 SGHTA, CDR2 FQGNSA. V was clipped by 5 bases and J by 7 bases, with 20 bases between them. The CDR3 has 15 amino acids. CDR3 region: CASSQALAEGGGYTL. The CDR3 region has the DNA TGTGCCAGCAGCCAAGCCCTTGCGGAGGGTGGTGGCTACACCCTC.

This chain uses TRBV5-6 with TRBJ2-7, with 9 bases that match TRBD1. Trimming cost V 2 bases and J 1 base; bases outside gene matches: 7. The CDR3 covers 16 residues. Germline V gene data show CDR1 as SGHDT and CDR2 as YYEEEE. CDR3 DNA: TGTGCCAGCAGCTTACCGGGACAGGGTAATTCCTACGAGCAGTACTTC. Translating it yields CASSLPGQGNSYEQYF. Full variable domain (remainder filled in from reference TRBV5-6 and TRBJ2-7): DAGVTQSPTHLIKTRGQQVTLRCSPKSGHDTVSWYQQALGQGPQFIFQYYEEEERQRGNFPDRFSGHQFPNYSSELNVNALLLGDSALYLCASSLPGQGNSYEQYFGPGTRLTVT.